Each of the 6 T cell receptor beta chains below was sequenced from the same sample in a study of OX40 agonist ivuxolimab in advanced cancers. Clones were sequenced by immunoSEQ multiplex PCR, and TCRdb holds only the in-frame ones, with some missing. The sample consists of 95,000 to 100,000 clones, about 86% of them appearing once. Sequencing used CD4+ or CD8+ T cells sorted from blood, obtained in a trial of the OX40 agonist ivuxolimab. The receptors derive from an adult with an advanced solid tumor such as melanoma, head and neck, liver or kidney cancer.

V is TRBV7-2 and J is TRBJ2-3; D is ambiguous. Germline-derived CDR1 and CDR2 are SGHTA and FQGNSA. The V gene lost 5 bases and the J gene lost 6 bases, with 12 bases spanning the gap. This CDR3 comprises 13 residues. The CDR3 DNA sequence: TGTGCCAGCAGCCAGGAGCCCGTGGATACGCAGTATTTT. Encoded protein: CASSQEPVDTQYF.

The J gene is TRBJ2-5, the V gene TRBV4-3; D ambiguous. V lost 0 bases, J lost 5 bases, and 10 bases lay in between. The CDR3 is 14 amino acids. The V gene's germline CDR1 is LGHNA and CDR2 YSLEER. CDR3 protein: CASSQEEGLETQYF. The CDR3, as DNA: TGCGCCAGCAGCCAAGAAGAAGGTTTGGAGACCCAGTACTTC.

The chain employs TRBV27 and TRBJ1-5; D ambiguous. Germline CDR1 reads MNHEY; CDR2 reads SMNVEV (reference sequence). V shed 2 bases and J shed 2 bases, with 4 bases lying between them. The CDR3 sequence is 13 residues long. The chain's CDR3 is CASSLNGNQPQHF. The CDR3 coding sequence is TGTGCCAGCAGTTTAAATGGCAATCAGCCCCAGCATTTT.

A few counts support this clone. The chain uses TRBV7-2 and TRBJ2-4; tentative D call: TRBD1 (5 bases). Germline V gives CDR1 SGHTA, CDR2 FQGNSA. The CDR3 loop spans 13 amino acids. V was shortened by 1 base and J by 15 bases, with 16 bases between the two germline ends. CDR3 sequence: CASSLGTLQVVYF. The CDR3 nucleotides read TGTGCCAGCAGCTTAGGGACACTACAGGTGGTGTACTTC.

The gene calls are TRBV7-8 and TRBJ2-7, with 7 bases matching TRBD1. Germline trimming cut 4 bases from V and 2 bases from J; bases unmatched to any gene: 8. The V gene's germline CDR1 is SGHVS and CDR2 FQNEAQ. The CDR3 contains 15 residues. The CDR3 here is CASSSTGTVTYEQYF. In DNA, the CDR3 is TGTGCCAGCAGCTCGACAGGGACCGTAACCTACGAGCAGTACTTC.

This chain connects TRBV21-1 to TRBJ2-1. TRBV21-1 is a pseudogene. The length of the CDR3 is 13 residues. The CDR3 protein is CASSGGRYNEQFF. The CDR3 DNA sequence: TGTGCCAGCAGCGGGGGACGTTACAATGAGCAGTTCTTC.